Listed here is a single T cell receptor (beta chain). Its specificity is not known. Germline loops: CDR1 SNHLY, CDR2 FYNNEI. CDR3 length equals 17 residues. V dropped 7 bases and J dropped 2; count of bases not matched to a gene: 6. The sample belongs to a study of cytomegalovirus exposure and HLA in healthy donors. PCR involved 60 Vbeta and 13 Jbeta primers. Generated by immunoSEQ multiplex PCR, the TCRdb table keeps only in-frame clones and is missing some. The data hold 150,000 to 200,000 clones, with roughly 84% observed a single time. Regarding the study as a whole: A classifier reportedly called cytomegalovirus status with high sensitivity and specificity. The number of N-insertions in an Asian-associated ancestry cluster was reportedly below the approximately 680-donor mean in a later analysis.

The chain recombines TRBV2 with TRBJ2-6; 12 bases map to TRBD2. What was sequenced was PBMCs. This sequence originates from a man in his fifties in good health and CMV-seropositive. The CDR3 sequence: CASTILAGGPGANVLTF. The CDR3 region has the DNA TGTGCCAGCACCATTCTAGCGGGAGGGCCTGGGGCCAACGTCCTGACTTTC.